The clone carrying this T cell receptor (beta chain) was detected a few times. Its antigen is not identified. This sample is drawn from a study of metastatic and nonmetastatic thyroid tumors. Study as a whole: Malignant and benign thyroid patients had repertoires compared in peripheral blood and tumor or nodule tissue. Whole-study findings and limits: The reported finding was significantly higher TCR beta diversity in malignant thyroid tumors relative to benign nodules, in blood and tumor.

Trimming cost V 2 bases and J 3 bases; bases outside gene matches: 6. CDR3 length equals 17 residues. Not a single patient had been given any form of treatment at any point before undergoing thyroid surgery. In the original processing: A classifier for distant metastasis in papillary thyroid cancer was constructed using CDR3 differences observed across clinicopathological groups. TCRdb re-processed the PCR reads through MiXCR. The V and J calls follow TCRdb's processing rather than the paper's. The sample consists of some 8,100 clones, around 29% of them appearing once. The J gene is TRBJ2-3, the V gene TRBV12-3 or TRBV12-4; 12 bases are a match to TRBD2. The clonotype originates from a female donor with papillary thyroid cancer or a benign thyroid nodule (not recorded which). Some clones in this sample may be carry-over from other donors' samples. Sequenced input: tumor tissue. The CDR3 reads CASSLFPSGRGTDTQYF. CDR3 in DNA: TGTGCCAGCAGTTTATTTCCTAGCGGGAGGGGTACAGATACGCAGTATTTT.